Each of the 25 T cell receptor beta chains below was sequenced from the same sample in a study of blood T cell repertoires in COVID-19. The table came from immunoSEQ multiplex PCR; TCRdb's copy has only in-frame clones and leaves some out. Found here are 40,000 to 45,000 clones, around 82% of them singletons; the top ten hold about 29%. What was sequenced was peripheral blood. All receptors derive from a man of 80 years or more with acute or convalescent COVID-19.

In its sample, this clone is large (0.1 to 1%). The rearrangement links TRBV3-1 (or the pseudogene TRBV3-2) to TRBJ2-4; D is possibly TRBD2 (5 bases). This CDR3 region has 14 residues. Trimming removed 1 base from V and 5 bases from J, with 9 bases in between. Looked up from germline, CDR1 is LGHDT and CDR2 is YNNKEL (reference sequence). The CDR3 nucleotides are TGTGCCAGCAGCCAAGGCGAGGGAGAAAACATTCAGTACTTC. As protein: CASSQGEGENIQYF.

By its share, this clone is medium-sized. This sequence joins TRBV5-4 and TRBJ1-5; TRBD1 matches 9 bases. In germline, CDR1 is SGHNT, CDR2 YYREEE (reference sequence). There are 14 residues in the CDR3. J gave up 4 bases and V 4 bases, and 3 bases lay outside the gene matches. For the CDR3, the DNA is TGTGCCAGCAGCCCGGGGACAGGGAATCAGCCCCAGCATTTT. Translation gives CASSPGTGNQPQHF.

The chain combines TRBV5-4 with TRBJ2-7, with D possibly being TRBD1 (6 bases). The CDR3 has 14 residues. V gave up 2 bases and J gave up 5 bases, with 14 bases separating them. Germline lookup yields CDR1 SGHNT and CDR2 YYREEE (reference sequence). This CDR3 is CASSLKQGIDEQYF. CDR3 nucleotide sequence: TGTGCCAGCAGCTTAAAACAGGGTATTGACGAGCAGTACTTC. The full variable domain, in which reference TRBV5-4 and TRBJ2-7 provide the parts outside the CDR3, is ETGVTQSPTHLIKTRGQQVTLRCSSQSGHNTVSWYQQALGQGPQFIFQYYREEENGRGNFPPRFSGLQFPNYSSELNVNALELDDSALYLCASSLKQGIDEQYFGPGTRLTVT.

This clone was counted only a few times. The chain combines TRBV6-5 with TRBJ1-1; TRBD1 might be the D (5 bases). V was clipped by 7 bases and J by 3 bases, with 12 bases between them. Germline CDR1 reads MNHEY; CDR2 reads SVGAGI. The CDR3 runs 13 residues. The CDR3 coding sequence is TGTGCCAGCACGAAGGAGGGGCACACTGAAGCTTTCTTT. Translating it yields CASTKEGHTEAFF.

The chain recombines TRBV7-8 with TRBJ2-7; 7 bases fit TRBD2. This CDR3 is built from 15 residues. The V and J ends lost 5 bases and 0 bases, in that order; junction bases with no gene match: 7. Germline V gene sequence: CDR1 SGHVS, CDR2 FQNEAQ. CDR3 sequence: CASSPNWDYSYEQYF. Written as DNA, the CDR3 is TGTGCCAGCAGCCCCAACTGGGACTACTCCTACGAGCAGTACTTC.

The chain links TRBV28 to TRBJ1-2; the match to TRBD1 covers 10 bases. After removal of 6 bases from V and 5 bases from J, the junction contained 6 bases not matched to a gene. Germline V CDR1 and CDR2: MDHEN, SYDVKM. This CDR3 spans 14 amino acids. In DNA, the CDR3 is TGTGCCAGCAGAATGGACAGGGGGGATTATGGCTACACCTTC. Encoded protein: CASRMDRGDYGYTF.

The V call is TRBV5-4, the J call TRBJ2-5, with TRBD2 identical over 12 bases. V was clipped by 4 bases and J by 2 bases; unmatched bases: 6. CDR1 SGHNT and CDR2 YYREEE come from the germline V gene (reference sequence). This CDR3 region has 16 residues. The CDR3 DNA reads TGTGCCAGCAGCCCAACTAGCGGGGGGCAGCAAGAGACCCAGTACTTC. Translation: CASSPTSGGQQETQYF.

The chain combines TRBV7-2 with TRBJ2-3; the match to TRBD2 covers 8 bases. Looked up from germline, CDR1 is SGHTA and CDR2 is FQGNSA. After removal of 5 bases from V and 6 bases from J, the junction contained 7 bases not matched to a gene. The CDR3 is 14 amino acids. The CDR3 DNA reads TGTGCCAGCAGCCAAACTAGCGGCCCGGATACGCAGTATTTT. Its translation is CASSQTSGPDTQYF.

The V call is TRBV19, the J call TRBJ2-5; D perhaps matches TRBD1 (6 bases). The CDR3 is made up of 13 amino acids. Germline CDR1 reads LNHDA; CDR2 reads SQIVND (reference sequence). The germline V and J ends were trimmed by 5 bases and 4 bases, with 11 bases remaining between them. CDR3 residues: CASSAQGRETQYF. DNA of the CDR3: TGTGCCAGTAGTGCACAGGGTCGAGAGACCCAGTACTTC.

This rearrangement joins TRBV6-1 to TRBJ1-2; weak D call: TRBD1 (6 bases). Germline-derived CDR1 and CDR2 are MNHNS and SASEGT. The V gene lost 5 bases and the J gene lost 8 bases, with 18 bases spanning the gap. The CDR3 sequence is 14 residues long. CDR3 nucleotides: TGTGCCAGCAGTTTTCGCAGGGGTGAGGGCGGCTACACCTTC. Protein sequence: CASSFRRGEGGYTF.

The rearrangement links TRBV3-1 (or the pseudogene TRBV3-2) to TRBJ1-2; D call uncertain. The CDR3 contains 12 residues. CDR1 and CDR2 (germline): LGHDT, YNNKEL (reference sequence). Between the trimmed V and J ends, which lost 4 bases and 8 bases, there was a span of 11 bases. The CDR3 DNA is TGTGCCAGCAGCCTCGGGGAGGACGGCTACACCTTC. The encoded protein is CASSLGEDGYTF.

This sequence joins TRBV9 and TRBJ2-1, with a possible D match to TRBD1 (6 bases). V was cut by 0 bases and J by 1 base, with 8 bases left in between. Germline V gene lookup returns CDR1 SGDLS and CDR2 YYNGEE. CDR3 length: 15 amino acids. CDR3 loop: CASSVDGQSYNEQFF. The CDR3, as DNA: TGTGCCAGCAGCGTAGATGGACAGTCCTACAATGAGCAGTTCTTC.

The CDR3: CASSLHGRVSTDTQYF. The CDR3 region has the DNA TGTGCCAGCAGTTTACATGGCAGGGTGAGCACAGATACGCAGTATTTT. This chain links TRBV27 with TRBJ2-3; weak D call: TRBD1 (5 bases). This CDR3 contains 16 residues. The germline gives CDR1 MNHEY, CDR2 SMNVEV (reference sequence). Trimming removed 2 bases at V and 0 bases at J, with 12 bases between.

The V gene is TRBV2, the J gene TRBJ1-2; D is ambiguous. This CDR3 spans 14 amino acids. Trimming pared 7 bases from V and 4 bases from J, leaving 16 bases between. CDR1 is SNHLY and CDR2 is FYNNEI in the germline V gene. This CDR3 is CASKREGLSYGYTF. The CDR3 region has the DNA TGTGCCAGCAAGAGGGAGGGTTTGAGCTATGGCTACACCTTC. Combining the CDR3 with reference TRBV2 and TRBJ1-2 gives the whole variable domain EPEVTQTPSHQVTQMGQEVILRCVPISNHLYFYWYRQILGQKVEFLVSFYNNEISEKSEIFDDQFSVERPDGSNFTLKIRSTKLEDSAMYFCASKREGLSYGYTFGSGTRLTVV.

This chain uses TRBV5-4 with TRBJ1-6; tentative D call: TRBD1 (6 bases). The V and J ends lost 3 bases and 8 bases respectively, with 15 bases between them. CDR3 length: 15 amino acids. Germline CDR1 reads SGHNT; CDR2 reads YYREEE (reference sequence). CDR3 sequence (DNA): TGTGCCAGCAGCTCCTTGGGGGCCACCTATTCACCCCTCCACTTT. Protein product: CASSSLGATYSPLHF.

This chain links TRBV5-1 with TRBJ2-1; 11 positions match TRBD2. Germline values: CDR1 SGHRS, CDR2 YFSETQ. The CDR3 contains 17 residues. V dropped 4 bases and J dropped 6; count of bases not matched to a gene: 12. CDR3 nucleotides: TGCGCCAGCAGCCCGGGCGGTAGCGGGAGGGCCGGCAATGAGCAGTTCTTC. It is translated as CASSPGGSGRAGNEQFF. Together with reference TRBV5-1 and TRBJ2-1, the CDR3 gives the full variable domain: KAGVTQTPRYLIKTRGQQVTLSCSPISGHRSVSWYQQTPGQGLQFLFEYFSETQRNKGNFPGRFSGRQFSNSRSEMNVSTLELGDSALYLCASSPGGSGRAGNEQFFGPGTRLTVL.

V and J are TRBV7-6 and TRBJ2-3, with 14 bases lining up with TRBD2. The CDR3 contains 16 residues. The junction had 7 bases not matched to a gene; V was cut back by 5 bases and J by 6 bases. The germline CDR1 and CDR2 sequences are SGHVS and FNYEAQ. The CDR3 reads CASSLGTSGGGDTQYF. The CDR3 DNA reads TGTGCCAGCAGCCTGGGGACTAGCGGGGGCGGTGATACGCAGTATTTT.

In DNA form, the CDR3 reads TGTGCCAGCAGCCCCGGGACAGGCTCCTACGAGCAGTACTTC. Translation: CASSPGTGSYEQYF. The chain combines TRBV7-2 with TRBJ2-7; 8 positions agree with TRBD1. V gave up 5 bases and J gave up 0 bases; unmatched junction bases: 3. This CDR3 has 14 residues. Germline assignment: CDR1 SGHTA and CDR2 FQGNSA. Full variable domain (rest looked up from reference TRBV7-2 and TRBJ2-7): GAGVSQSPSNKVTEKGKDVELRCDPISGHTALYWYRQSLGQGLEFLIYFQGNSAPDKSGLPSDRFSAERTGGSVSTLTIQRTQQEDSAVYLCASSPGTGSYEQYFGPGTRLTVT.

This clone was found many times. The chain combines TRBV5-1 with TRBJ2-5, with 14 bases identical to TRBD2. V was pared by 4 bases and J by 5 bases, with 7 bases of the junction left unmatched. From germline, CDR1 is SGHRS and CDR2 YFSETQ. The CDR3 totals 16 residues. In nucleotides, the CDR3 is TGCGCCAGCAGCAGAGAGGGACTAGCGGGGGACGAGACCCAGTACTTC. Translation gives CASSREGLAGDETQYF.

This clone was found a few times. This rearrangement joins TRBV3-1 (or the pseudogene TRBV3-2) to TRBJ2-6; no clear D gene. The CDR3 covers 13 residues. V was clipped by 5 bases and J by 1 base, with 3 bases between them. From germline, CDR1 is LGHDT and CDR2 YNNKEL (reference sequence). CDR3 DNA: TGTGCCAGCAGCGCGTCTGGGGCCAACGTCCTGACTTTC. It specifies CASSASGANVLTF.

This rearrangement joins TRBV5-5 to TRBJ2-7; tentatively, D is TRBD2 (6 bases). V lost 2 bases and J lost 2, with 11 bases in between. From germline, CDR1 is SGHKS and CDR2 YYEKEE (reference sequence). The CDR3 sequence is 14 residues long. CDR3 loop: CASSLPGLTYEQYF. CDR3 sequence (DNA): TGTGCCAGCAGCTTACCGGGACTGACCTACGAGCAGTACTTC.

This chain uses TRBV12-3 or TRBV12-4 with TRBJ2-6, with TRBD1 identical over 9 bases. Trimming removed 6 bases from V and 12 bases from J; junction bases left unmatched: 6. This CDR3 contains 13 residues. For the CDR3, the DNA is TGTGCCAGCAGGGGGACAGGGTGGGGCGTCCTGACTTTC. This encodes CASRGTGWGVLTF.

This chain connects TRBV9 to TRBJ1-2, with TRBD1 as a possible D gene (5 bases). The length of the CDR3 is 14 residues. V lost 4 bases to trimming and J lost 13 bases, with 23 bases between them. Per germline, CDR1 SGDLS and CDR2 YYNGEE. CDR3: CASSPSGDLGRSTF. The CDR3 nucleotides are TGTGCCAGCAGCCCAAGTGGGGACTTAGGGCGAAGCACCTTC.

The V gene is TRBV6-5, the J gene TRBJ2-2; perhaps TRBD1 as D (5 bases). The CDR3 runs 13 residues. Germline V gives CDR1 MNHEY, CDR2 SVGAGI. The V end was cut by 6 bases, the J end by 5 bases, with 10 bases between. The CDR3 DNA is TGTGCCAGCAGCTCTCAGGGAACCGGGGAGCTGTTTTTT. Translating gives CASSSQGTGELFF.

The rearrangement joins TRBV10-3 to TRBJ2-3; D is undetermined. CDR1 and CDR2 (germline): ENHRY, SYGVKD. With 4 bases removed from V and 1 base from J, the gap between germline ends came to 6 bases. The CDR3 is 13 residues long. CDR3 nucleotides: TGTGCCATCAGTGTGGGCGGCACAGATACGCAGTATTTT. This codes for CAISVGGTDTQYF.